This T cell receptor beta chain was sequenced for a study of shared clonotypes between healthy human individuals. Measured with immunoSEQ multiplex PCR; TCRdb has only the in-frame clones, and not every one. The top ten clones hold around 0.13% of a sample with approximately 2.4 million clones, approximately 96% of them seen once. The V and J ends lost 5 bases and 0 bases respectively, with 11 bases between them. This CDR3 spans 14 amino acids. Germline V lookup: CDR1 SGHRS, CDR2 YFSETQ. V gene TRBV5-1 combines with J gene TRBJ1-1; D ambiguous. This TCR derives from a man between 18 and 35 years old in good health. Input material: naive CD4+ T cells sorted from blood. As to subset: CD45RA+ positively selected. In DNA, the CDR3 is TGCGCCAGCAGGTCGGGCGGGCTGAACACTGAAGCTTTCTTT. This translates into CASRSGGLNTEAFF.